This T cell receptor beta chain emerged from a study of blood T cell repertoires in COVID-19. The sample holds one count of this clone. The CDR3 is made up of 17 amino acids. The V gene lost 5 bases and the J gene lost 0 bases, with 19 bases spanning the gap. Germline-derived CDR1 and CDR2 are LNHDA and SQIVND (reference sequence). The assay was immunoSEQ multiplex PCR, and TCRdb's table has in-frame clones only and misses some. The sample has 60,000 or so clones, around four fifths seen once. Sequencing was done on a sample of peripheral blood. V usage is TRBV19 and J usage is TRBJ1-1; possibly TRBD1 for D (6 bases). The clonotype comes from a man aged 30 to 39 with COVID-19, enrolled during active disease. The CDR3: CASSAQVGAFMNTEAFF. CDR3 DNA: TGTGCCAGTAGTGCACAGGTGGGGGCTTTTATGAACACTGAAGCTTTCTTT.